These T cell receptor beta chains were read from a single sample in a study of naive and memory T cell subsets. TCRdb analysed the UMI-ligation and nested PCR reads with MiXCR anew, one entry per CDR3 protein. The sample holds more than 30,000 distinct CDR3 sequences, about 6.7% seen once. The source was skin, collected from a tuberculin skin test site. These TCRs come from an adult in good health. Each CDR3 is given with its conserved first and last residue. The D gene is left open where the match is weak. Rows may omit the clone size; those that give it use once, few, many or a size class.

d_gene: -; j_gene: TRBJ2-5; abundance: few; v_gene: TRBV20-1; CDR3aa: CSARDGAETQYF; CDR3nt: TGCAGTGCTAGAGATGGAGCAGAGACCCAGTACTTC
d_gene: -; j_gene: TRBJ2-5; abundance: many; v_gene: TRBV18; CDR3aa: CASSPGVQETQYF; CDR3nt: TGTGCCAGCTCACCAGGGGTACAAGAGACCCAGTACTTC
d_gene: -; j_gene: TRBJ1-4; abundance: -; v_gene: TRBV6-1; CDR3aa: CASSVGVEKLFF; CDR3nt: TGTGCCAGCAGTGTAGGAGTAGAAAAACTGTTTTTT
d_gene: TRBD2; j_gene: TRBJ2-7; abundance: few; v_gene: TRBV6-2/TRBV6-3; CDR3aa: CASTLLAGRPYEQYF; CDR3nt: TGTGCCAGCACCTTACTAGCGGGGCGTCCCTACGAGCAGTACTTC
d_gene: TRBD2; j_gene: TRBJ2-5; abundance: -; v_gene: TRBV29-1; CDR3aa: CSVASGGAKETQYF; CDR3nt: TGCAGCGTAGCTAGCGGGGGGGCTAAAGAGACCCAGTACTTC
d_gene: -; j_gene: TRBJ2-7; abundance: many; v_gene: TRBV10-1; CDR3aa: CASSDNLEQYF; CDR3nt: TGCGCCAGCAGTGACAACCTCGAGCAGTACTTC
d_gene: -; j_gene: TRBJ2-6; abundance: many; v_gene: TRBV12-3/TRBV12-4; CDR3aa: CASSFGSVASGANVLTF; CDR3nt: TGTGCCAGCAGTTTCGGATCGGTAGCGTCTGGGGCCAACGTCCTGACTTTC
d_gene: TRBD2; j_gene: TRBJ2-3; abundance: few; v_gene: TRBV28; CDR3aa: CASNLGGLAGRSTDTQYF; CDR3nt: TGTGCCAGCAACCTGGGGGGGCTAGCGGGGCGGAGCACAGATACGCAGTATTTT
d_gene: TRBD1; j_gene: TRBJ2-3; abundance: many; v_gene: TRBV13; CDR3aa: CASSSTGGRTDTQYF; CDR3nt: TGTGCCAGCAGCTCGACAGGGGGCAGGACAGATACGCAGTATTTT
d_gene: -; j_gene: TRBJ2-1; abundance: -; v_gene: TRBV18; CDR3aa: CASSPGRAEEQFF; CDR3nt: TGTGCCAGCTCGCCGGGACGAGCGGAAGAGCAGTTCTTC
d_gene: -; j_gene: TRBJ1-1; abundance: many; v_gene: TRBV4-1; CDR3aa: CASSPVGVTEAFF; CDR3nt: TGCGCCAGCAGCCCCGTGGGAGTGACTGAAGCTTTCTTT
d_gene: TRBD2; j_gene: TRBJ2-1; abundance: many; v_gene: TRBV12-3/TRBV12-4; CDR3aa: CASSSSPGLAFF; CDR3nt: TGTGCCAGCAGTTCCAGCCCGGGACTAGCGTTCTTC
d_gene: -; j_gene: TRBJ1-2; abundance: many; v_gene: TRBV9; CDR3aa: CASSADGYGYTF; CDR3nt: TGTGCCAGCAGCGCGGACGGATATGGCTACACCTTC
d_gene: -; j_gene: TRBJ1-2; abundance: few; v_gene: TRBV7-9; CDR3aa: CASSHADANYGYTF; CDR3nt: TGTGCCAGCAGCCACGCAGACGCTAACTATGGCTACACCTTC
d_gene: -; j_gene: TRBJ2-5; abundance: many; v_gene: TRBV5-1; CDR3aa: CASSLQGKETQYF; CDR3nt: TGCGCCAGCAGTCTCCAGGGAAAAGAGACCCAGTACTTC
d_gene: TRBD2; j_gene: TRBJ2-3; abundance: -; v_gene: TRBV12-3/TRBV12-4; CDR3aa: CASSPTSGGLDTQYF; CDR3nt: TGTGCCAGCAGTCCGACTAGCGGGGGCCTGGATACGCAGTATTTT
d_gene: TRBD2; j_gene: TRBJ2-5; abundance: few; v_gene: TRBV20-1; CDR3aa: CSARELAGGGETQYF; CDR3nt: TGCAGTGCTAGAGAGCTAGCGGGGGGTGGGGAGACCCAGTACTTC
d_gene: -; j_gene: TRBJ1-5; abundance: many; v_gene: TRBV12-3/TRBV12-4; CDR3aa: CASSFMAGGNQPQHF; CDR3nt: TGTGCCAGCAGTTTTATGGCAGGGGGCAATCAGCCCCAGCATTTT
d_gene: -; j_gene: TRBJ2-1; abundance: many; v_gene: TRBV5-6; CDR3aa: CASSLNWAEQFF; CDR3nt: TGTGCCAGCAGCTTAAACTGGGCCGAGCAGTTCTTC
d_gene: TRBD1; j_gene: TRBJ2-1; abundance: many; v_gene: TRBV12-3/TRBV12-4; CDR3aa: CASSLRGRAEQFF; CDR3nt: TGTGCCAGCAGTTTAAGGGGGCGCGCTGAGCAGTTCTTC
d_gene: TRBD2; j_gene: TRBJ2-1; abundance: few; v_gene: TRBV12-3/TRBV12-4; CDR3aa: CASSTGLAGEQFF; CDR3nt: TGTGCCAGCAGTACGGGACTAGCGGGTGAGCAGTTCTTC
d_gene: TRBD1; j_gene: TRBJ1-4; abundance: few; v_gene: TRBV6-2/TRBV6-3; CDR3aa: CASSSPGQGPTEKLFF; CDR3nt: TGTGCCAGCAGTTCTCCGGGACAGGGACCTACAGAAAAACTGTTTTTT
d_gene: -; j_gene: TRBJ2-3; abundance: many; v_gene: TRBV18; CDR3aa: CASSPPRDVGGTDTQYF; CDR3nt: TGTGCCAGCTCACCACCGAGGGACGTGGGGGGCACAGATACGCAGTATTTT
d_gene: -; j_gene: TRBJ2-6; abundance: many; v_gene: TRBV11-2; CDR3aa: CASSLDLGSGANVLTF; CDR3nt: TGTGCCAGCAGCTTAGATCTAGGGTCTGGGGCCAACGTCCTGACTTTC
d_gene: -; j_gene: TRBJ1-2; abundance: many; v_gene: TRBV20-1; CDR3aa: CSARAPLISTRYGYTF; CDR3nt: TGCAGTGCTAGAGCACCTCTGATCTCCACCCGGTATGGCTACACCTTC
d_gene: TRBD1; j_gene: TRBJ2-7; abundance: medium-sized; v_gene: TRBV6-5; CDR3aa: CASSGTGFLYEQYF; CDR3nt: TGTGCCAGCAGTGGGACAGGGTTCCTCTACGAGCAGTACTTC
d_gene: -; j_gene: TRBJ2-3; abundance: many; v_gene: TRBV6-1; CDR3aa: CASSVQYRLTSTDTQYF; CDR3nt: TGTGCCAGCAGTGTCCAATATCGGCTCACTAGCACAGATACGCAGTATTTT
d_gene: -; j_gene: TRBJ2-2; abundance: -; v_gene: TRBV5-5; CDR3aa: CASSLEHPTGELFF; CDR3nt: TGTGCCAGCAGCTTAGAACACCCAACCGGGGAGCTGTTTTTT
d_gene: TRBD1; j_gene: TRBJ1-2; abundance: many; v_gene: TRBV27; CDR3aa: CASSYEGAGLSSYGYTF; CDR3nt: TGTGCCAGCAGTTACGAGGGGGCCGGCCTATCGTCCTATGGCTACACCTTC
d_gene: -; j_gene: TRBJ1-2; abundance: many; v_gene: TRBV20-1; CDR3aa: CSARDLNIVGGYTF; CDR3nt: TGCAGTGCTAGAGATCTTAACATCGTTGGGGGCTACACCTTC
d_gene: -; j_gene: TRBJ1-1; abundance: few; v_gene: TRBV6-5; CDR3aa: CASSSHSLNTEAFF; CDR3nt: TGTGCCAGCAGTTCTCACAGCCTGAACACTGAAGCTTTCTTT